This T cell receptor (beta chain) was recorded in a study of blood T cells in healthy people across ages. Using a J-beta primer mix together with a sample-barcoded 5' primer, a second PCR was run for about 7 to 12 cycles. TCRdb independently ran MiXCR on the 5' RACE reads; one entry per CDR3 protein. In the table there are around 1,500,000 distinct CDR3 sequences, 40% to 50% of which are singletons. Donors were healthy Caucasian individuals from Russia aged about 6 to 90. Germline V lookup: CDR1 ENHRY, CDR2 SYGVKD. The V gene end was trimmed by 9 bases and the J gene end by 7 bases; junction bases not matched to a gene: 11. CDR3 length: 14 residues.

Sequenced input: blood. The receptor was isolated from a young woman in good health. This sequence joins TRBV10-3 and TRBJ1-4; 7 bases align to TRBD1. As DNA, the CDR3 is TGTGCCATAAAAGGACAGGAAGGGGGTGAAAAACTGTTTTTT. This encodes CAIKGQEGGEKLFF.